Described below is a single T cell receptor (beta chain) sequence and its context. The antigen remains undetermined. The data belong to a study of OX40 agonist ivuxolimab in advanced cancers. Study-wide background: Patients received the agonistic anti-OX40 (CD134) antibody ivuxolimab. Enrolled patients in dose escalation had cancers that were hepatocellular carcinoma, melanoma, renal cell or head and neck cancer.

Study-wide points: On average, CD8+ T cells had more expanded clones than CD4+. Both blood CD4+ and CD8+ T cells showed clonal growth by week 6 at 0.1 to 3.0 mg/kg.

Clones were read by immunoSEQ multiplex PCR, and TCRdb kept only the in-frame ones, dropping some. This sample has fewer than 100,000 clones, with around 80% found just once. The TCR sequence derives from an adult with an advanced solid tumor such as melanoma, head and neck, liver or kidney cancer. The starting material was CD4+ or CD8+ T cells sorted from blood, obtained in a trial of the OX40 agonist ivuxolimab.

The CDR3: CASSKGQGRTEAFF. CDR3 DNA sequence: TGTGCCAGCAGTAAGGGACAGGGTCGTACTGAAGCTTTCTTT. This chain connects TRBV6-6 to TRBJ1-1, with 9 bases that match TRBD1. CDR3 length equals 14 residues. The V and J ends lost 5 bases and 5 bases, in that order; junction bases with no gene match: 6. The V gene's germline CDR1 is MNHNY and CDR2 SVGAGI (reference sequence).